The 31 T cell receptor beta chains below were found in one sample sequenced in a study of blood T cells in healthy people across ages. The second PCR ran roughly 6 to 11 cycles with a sample-barcoded 5' primer and J-beta primers. TCRdb independently ran MiXCR on the 5' RACE reads; one entry per CDR3 protein. This repertoire shows fewer than 2,000,000 distinct CDR3 sequences, about two fifths found once; its top ten account for more than 20%. The sequenced sample consisted of blood. These receptor sequences come from a human donor in good health.

This clonotype came up a few times. This chain links TRBV24-1 with TRBJ2-1; D is uncertain. The CDR3 loop spans 13 amino acids. Germline V gene lookup returns CDR1 KGHDR and CDR2 SFDVKD. V lost 3 bases to trimming and J lost 9 bases, with 11 bases between them. CDR3 residues: CATSDASLGEQFF. CDR3 in DNA: TGTGCCACCAGTGATGCCTCTCTAGGTGAGCAGTTCTTC.

The CDR3 reads CASSPRTDMKNYGYTF. CDR3 DNA: TGTGCCAGCAGCCCCCGGACGGATATGAAGAACTATGGCTACACCTTC. This rearrangement joins TRBV6-6 to TRBJ1-2, with D unclear. The CDR3 extends over 16 amino acids. CDR1 is MNHNY, CDR2 SVGAGI, per germline (reference sequence). Trimming removed 6 bases at V and 2 bases at J, with 19 bases between.

There are a few counts of this clonotype. The chain recombines TRBV7-2 with TRBJ1-4, with unresolved D. This CDR3 contains 15 residues. Germline lookup yields CDR1 SGHTA and CDR2 FQGNSA. V dropped 8 bases and J dropped 3 bases, with 16 bases sitting between them. The CDR3, as DNA: TGTGCCAGCGGTACCGGGCGCGGGTCTAATGAAAAACTGTTTTTT. It codes for CASGTGRGSNEKLFF. The full variable domain, rest sourced from reference TRBV7-2 and TRBJ1-4, is GAGVSQSPSNKVTEKGKDVELRCDPISGHTALYWYRQSLGQGLEFLIYFQGNSAPDKSGLPSDRFSAERTGGSVSTLTIQRTQQEDSAVYLCASGTGRGSNEKLFFGSGTQLSVL.

V and J are TRBV27 and TRBJ2-7; D uncertain. Looked up from germline, CDR1 is MNHEY and CDR2 is SMNVEV (reference sequence). V was shortened by 4 bases and J by 0 bases, with 19 bases between the two germline ends. The CDR3 length is 17 residues. The CDR3 DNA is TGTGCCAGCAGTTCCTACCCCGTACAGCCGTCCTCCTACGAGCAGTACTTC. This gives the protein CASSSYPVQPSSYEQYF.

The V and J genes are TRBV6-6 and TRBJ2-3, with 12 nucleotides matching TRBD2. The CDR3 sequence is 16 residues long. Germline V CDR1 and CDR2: MNHNY, SVGAGI (reference sequence). After removal of 4 bases from V and 4 bases from J, the junction contained 6 bases not matched to a gene. The CDR3 coding sequence is TGTGCCAGCAGTTGGACTAGCGGGGAGGTTTCAGATACGCAGTATTTT. Translating gives CASSWTSGEVSDTQYF.

The chain employs TRBV7-9 and TRBJ2-5, with 7 bases fitting TRBD2. The CDR3 runs to 15 residues. CDR1 and CDR2 (germline): SEHNR, FQNEAQ (reference sequence). Trimming at V came to 5 bases and at J to 1 base, leaving 7 bases not matched to a gene. The CDR3 is CASSPKRGLQETQYF. The CDR3 bases are TGTGCCAGCAGCCCCAAGCGGGGCCTCCAAGAGACCCAGTACTTC.

The V gene is TRBV20-1, the J gene TRBJ2-4; 7 nucleotides align to TRBD1. The DNA end lines up better with TRBJ2-7; the J call may be wrong. CDR1 DFQATT and CDR2 SNEGSKA come from the germline V gene (reference sequence). The CDR3 contains 16 residues. The CDR3 DNA reads TGCAGTGCTAGACGCCTTAGGGACAGCGAAGTCCACGAGCAGTACTTC. It specifies CSARRLRDSEVHEQYF.

This clonotype has just a few counts. The rearrangement uses TRBV4-3 and TRBJ1-1; the D is unclear. The germline CDR1 and CDR2 sequences are LGHNA and YSLEER. Trimming took 0 bases from V and 1 from J, leaving 12 bases between them. The CDR3 loop spans 16 amino acids. This CDR3 is CASSQDFRVWNTEAFF. As DNA, the CDR3 is TGCGCCAGCAGCCAAGATTTTCGAGTTTGGAACACTGAAGCTTTCTTT.

The chain links TRBV25-1 to TRBJ2-4; 12 nucleotides match TRBD2. The tail of the sequence fits TRBJ2-7 better, so the J call may be wrong. CDR1 and CDR2 from the germline V gene are MGHDK and SYGVNS. The CDR3 length is 17 residues. This CDR3 reads CASSEYFPTSGGYEQYF. The CDR3 region has the DNA TGTGCCAGCAGTGAATATTTTCCGACTAGCGGGGGCTACGAGCAGTACTTC.

Ten or more counts support this clonotype. This chain links TRBV7-9 with TRBJ2-7; possible D gene TRBD1, 6 bases. There are 14 residues in the CDR3. The germline gives CDR1 SEHNR, CDR2 FQNEAQ (reference sequence). Trimming removed 6 bases at V and 3 bases at J, with 15 bases between. DNA of the CDR3: TGTGCCAGCAGTCAAAAGGCAGGGGTCTACGAGCAGTACTTC. Protein product: CASSQKAGVYEQYF.

The chain carries TRBV4-1 and TRBJ1-1, with TRBD1 matching over 9 bases. The germline CDR1 and CDR2 sequences are MGHRA and YSYEKL. CDR3 length: 15 amino acids. After removal of 1 base from V and 3 bases from J, the junction contained 3 bases not matched to a gene. CDR3 sequence: CASSQVDRGYTEAFF. The DNA of the CDR3 is TGCGCCAGCAGCCAAGTGGACAGGGGATACACTGAAGCTTTCTTT.

Worth noting for this clonotype: This could be a read error, since a much larger clone is one nucleotide away. The V and J genes are TRBV11-3 and TRBJ2-1, with D perhaps given as TRBD1 or TRBD2 (5 bases each). The germline V gene encodes CDR1 SGHNT and CDR2 YENEEA. V lost 6 bases, J lost 6 bases, and 18 bases lay in between. The CDR3 totals 15 residues. The CDR3 nucleotides read TGTGCCAGCAGTTCCGGGGCGGAAGGGGTCAATGAGCAGTTCTTC. Translated, it gives CASSSGAEGVNEQFF.

The rearrangement joins TRBV6-5 to TRBJ2-7; the D call may be TRBD1 or TRBD2 (5 bases each). Gene TRBJ2-4 matches the end of the DNA better, so the J call may be wrong. CDR3 length: 12 amino acids. CDR1 and CDR2 (germline): MNHEY, SVGAGI. The CDR3 loop reads CASWGAKNIQYF. CDR3 sequence (DNA): TGTGCCAGCTGGGGGGCCAAAAACATTCAGTACTTC.

The gene calls are TRBV6-6 and TRBJ2-5; D is possibly TRBD1 or TRBD2 (5 bases each). Per the germline V gene, CDR1 is MNHNY and CDR2 is SVGAGI (reference sequence). V was pared by 2 bases and J by 4 bases, with 8 bases between. This CDR3 has 13 residues. CDR3: CASSYNGGETQYF. The CDR3 bases are TGTGCCAGCAGTTACAATGGGGGAGAGACCCAGTACTTC.

This clonotype was recorded only once. V is TRBV10-3 and J is TRBJ2-3, with D tentatively TRBD1 or TRBD2 (5 bases each). The V end lost 6 bases, the J end lost 2 bases, and 15 bases lay between the germline ends. CDR1 is ENHRY and CDR2 is SYGVKD in the germline V gene. This CDR3 has 15 residues. CDR3 protein: CAIRARGEATDTQYF. CDR3 DNA: TGTGCCATCAGAGCCCGAGGGGAAGCCACAGATACGCAGTATTTT.

The chain uses TRBV12-5 and TRBJ2-5; no definite D call. Germline V gene data show CDR1 as LGHNT and CDR2 as FRNRAP. CDR3 length equals 15 residues. V dropped 1 base and J dropped 4 bases, with 13 bases sitting between them. The CDR3 loop is CASGLDRAPGETQYF. The CDR3 DNA reads TGTGCTAGTGGTTTGGACCGGGCTCCGGGAGAGACCCAGTACTTC. The variable domain in full, with the rest retrieved from reference TRBV12-5 and TRBJ2-5, is DARVTQTPRHKVTEMGQEVTMRCQPILGHNTVFWYRQTMMQGLELLAYFRNRAPLDDSGMPKDRFSAEMPDATLATLKIQPSEPRDSAVYFCASGLDRAPGETQYFGPGTRLLVL.

This clonotype was seen a few times. The junction departs from germline at one end; a sequencing error may be responsible. The rearrangement uses TRBV10-3 and TRBJ2-5, with 7 bases identical to TRBD2. CDR1 is ENHRY and CDR2 is SYGVKD in the germline V gene. This CDR3 is 14 amino acids long. CDR3 sequence (DNA): TGTGCCATCAACACGGGACTACCAACGGAGACCCGGTACTTC. Encoded protein: CAINTGLPTETRYF.

The genes are TRBV11-3 and TRBJ2-6; a weak D match, TRBD1 (6 bases). In germline, CDR1 is SGHNT, CDR2 YENEEA. CDR3 size: 18 residues. With 5 bases removed from V and 0 bases from J, the gap between germline ends came to 17 bases. CDR3 amino acids: CASSQRGSDGSGANVLTF. The CDR3 DNA reads as TGTGCCAGCAGCCAAAGGGGGAGCGATGGCTCTGGGGCCAACGTCCTGACTTTC.

The chain uses TRBV6-2 or TRBV6-3 and TRBJ1-1; TRBD1 might be the D (6 bases). V lost 4 bases to trimming and J lost 0 bases, with 18 bases between them. CDR3 length: 17 residues. Germline V gene lookup returns CDR1 MNHEY and CDR2 SVGEGT. The CDR3 sequence is CASSLFPGQVLNTEAFF. Written as DNA, the CDR3 is TGTGCCAGCAGTTTATTTCCGGGACAAGTCCTGAACACTGAAGCTTTCTTT.

This clonotype was counted a single time. The J gene is TRBJ2-3, the V gene TRBV6-2 or TRBV6-3, with TRBD2 identical over 7 bases. CDR1 MNHEY and CDR2 SVGEGT come from the germline V gene. V lost 7 bases, J lost 4 bases, and 8 bases stayed unmatched. This CDR3 is built from 14 residues. In DNA form, the CDR3 reads TGTGCCAGCACCAAATCGGGGGGTCCAGATACGCAGTATTTT. It codes for CASTKSGGPDTQYF.

The J gene is TRBJ2-1, the V gene TRBV6-2 or TRBV6-3, with 12 nucleotides matching TRBD1. The CDR3 length is 19 residues. Germline CDR1 MNHEY, CDR2 SVGEGT. V shed 6 bases, J shed 8 bases, and the junction held 20 bases outside the gene matches. For the CDR3, the DNA is TGTGCCAGCAGCTCCTCAGGACGGATCGGGACAGGGGGCTTGGATGAGCAGTTCTTC. This codes for CASSSSGRIGTGGLDEQFF.

This clonotype was observed a handful of times. The junction does not match germline at one end; this may be a read error. The V gene is TRBV13, the J gene TRBJ2-1; 12 nucleotides align to TRBD2. There are 16 residues in the CDR3. Looked up from germline, CDR1 is PRHDT and CDR2 is FYEKMQ (reference sequence). The CDR3 coding sequence is TGTGCCAGCAGCCTAGGGACTAGCGGGCCCTACAATGAGCAGTTCTTC. Encoded protein: CASSLGTSGPYNEQFF.

The chain joins TRBV7-3 to TRBJ1-2; D gene uncertain. CDR3 length: 15 amino acids. Germline CDR1 reads SGHTA; CDR2 reads FQGTGA. V shed 5 bases and J shed 6 bases, with 19 bases lying between them. CDR3 coding DNA: TGTGCCAGCAGCCAAAATTCCGGCACAAGGGATGGCTACACCTTC. Protein product: CASSQNSGTRDGYTF.

CDR3: CASSYSDRVRNEQYF. The CDR3 DNA reads as TGTGCCAGCAGTTACTCCGACAGGGTTCGTAACGAGCAGTACTTC. The V call is TRBV6-5, the J call TRBJ2-7; 7 positions agree with TRBD1. CDR1 MNHEY and CDR2 SVGAGI come from the germline V gene. The J segment lost 5 bases and the V segment lost 0 bases, leaving 7 bases of the junction unmatched. CDR3 length: 15 residues.

On this clonotype: At one boundary the junction diverges from the germline segment, which might be a read error. This sequence joins TRBV7-2 and TRBJ2-1; D gene unclear. The CDR3 runs 12 residues. In germline, CDR1 is SGHTA, CDR2 FQGNSA. CDR3 protein: CASSLFYNEQVF. The CDR3 DNA reads as TGTGCCAGCAGCTTATTTTACAATGAGCAGGTCTTC.

The gene calls are TRBV11-2 and TRBJ2-7, with 7 positions matching TRBD1. CDR3 length: 14 residues. Trimming cost V 5 bases and J 2 bases; bases outside gene matches: 6. Germline V lookup: CDR1 SGHAT, CDR2 FQNNGV. CDR3 DNA sequence: TGTGCCAGCAGCGCGTACGGGACAGCCTACGAGCAGTACTTC. Translated, it gives CASSAYGTAYEQYF.

The CDR3: CASSLTEGSGAFF. CDR3 bases: TGTGCCAGCAGCTTAACCGAGGGCTCTGGAGCTTTCTTT. The chain has TRBV7-2 and TRBJ1-1; D not certain. This CDR3 has 13 amino acids. CDR1 and CDR2 (germline): SGHTA, FQGNSA. Trimming shortened V by 2 bases and J by 10 bases, and 14 bases separated the two germline ends.

V usage is TRBV7-9 and J usage is TRBJ1-2; perhaps TRBD1 as D (6 bases). The germline V and J ends were trimmed by 3 bases and 3 bases, with 14 bases remaining between them. CDR1 is SEHNR and CDR2 is FQNEAQ in the germline V gene (reference sequence). The CDR3 runs 15 residues. CDR3: CASSFENRVDYGYTF. In nucleotides, the CDR3 is TGTGCCAGCAGCTTCGAAAACAGGGTTGACTATGGCTACACCTTC.

This clonotype was picked up a small number of times. The chain carries TRBV4-2 and TRBJ2-2, with a possible D match to TRBD2 (5 bases). The length of the CDR3 is 15 residues. Germline values: CDR1 LGHNA, CDR2 YNFKEQ. Trimming removed 5 bases from V and 5 bases from J, with 15 bases in between. CDR3 sequence reads: CASSFGRGETGELFF. The CDR3 coding sequence is TGTGCCAGCAGCTTCGGACGGGGAGAAACCGGGGAGCTGTTTTTT.

This clonotype turned up a few times. The chain joins TRBV6-5 to TRBJ2-7, with D maybe TRBD1 (6 bases). The CDR3 consists of 14 residues. Germline CDR1 is MNHEY and CDR2 is SVGAGI. Trimming removed 6 bases at V and 3 bases at J, with 15 bases between. The CDR3 DNA reads as TGTGCCAGCAGCACAGGGATGGCTGTCTACGAGCAGTACTTC. It is translated as CASSTGMAVYEQYF.

The chain joins TRBV6-5 to TRBJ1-6, with TRBD1 as a possible D gene (6 bases). Trimming took off 2 bases at V and 7 bases at J, with 9 bases between the two ends. The CDR3 spans 14 residues. The germline CDR1 and CDR2 sequences are MNHEY and SVGAGI. CDR3: CASSYRTENSPLHF. The CDR3 DNA follows: TGTGCCAGCAGTTACAGGACAGAGAATTCACCCCTCCACTTT.